This record covers a single T cell receptor (beta chain). Many counts were recorded for this clonotype. What antigen it recognizes has not been identified. Nothing much larger sits one base from this clone, and base qualities are not available. The sample comes from a study of early T cells in non-severe SARS-CoV-2 infection listed by TCRdb under 2021. About the full investigation: Bulk RNA from unsorted whole blood was used for TCR sequencing, so alpha and beta chains could not be paired. General findings and caveats noted by the study authors: VDJdb matching was skewed toward anti-spike CD8 responses and likely underestimated virus-specific expansions, missing private and CD4 specificities.

The CDR3 goes from the cysteine to the phenylalanine over 15 residues. CDR3 DNA is the only sequence kept; it has 45 bases, read in frame from the first base. The protocol used for the library was 5' RACE. The reads were generated on a NextSeq 500. To correct for sequencing error and PCR bias, the TCR library protocol tagged individual cDNA molecules with unique molecular identifiers. Both TCR alpha and beta chains were sequenced, and tight co-correlation was observed between alpha and beta sequence abundances in each sample. Concerning the study's data processing: Decombinator V4 was used to annotate the V gene, J gene and CDR3 of the TCR sequences. Expanded TCRs were defined as changing significantly between any two time points under a Poisson model with p below 0.0001. TCR abundances were normalised to the total number of TCRs sequenced per sample and were expressed as counts per million. MAIT TCRs were defined by TRAV1-2 paired with TRAJ12, TRAJ20 or TRAJ33, and iNKT TCRs by TRAV10 paired with TRAJ18. VDJdb, accessed 1 November 2021, was searched for CMV, EBV and SARS-CoV-2 annotated TCRs, with TCRs annotated for multiple antigens excluded. The public sequencing data were trimmed at Q25 with fastp and processed into clonotypes with MiXCR by TCRdb, which kept only in-frame beta chains. One record per CDR3 amino acid sequence lists the most common genes and DNA. TCRdb's processing, not the authors', yielded these V and J calls. Counted in this sample were 43,000 or so distinct CDR3 sequences; about 4% of them appeared once. The ten top clones hold about 3% of the sample.

Set within a cohort of healthcare workers in London, UK, this nested case-control study involved weekly PCR testing of nasopharyngeal swabs along with blood sampling. Healthcare workers were recruited during the week of the UK lockdown, between 23 and 31 March 2020, and followed weekly for up to roughly 16 weeks. The sequence joins TRBV21-1 to TRBJ2-3. TRBV21-1 is recorded as a pseudogene. The specimen sequenced was whole blood. The receptor was isolated from an adult who was a healthcare worker with PCR-confirmed SARS-CoV-2 infection or an uninfected control (not recorded which). CDR3 reads: CASSSRGGFEDTQYF. The bases read TGTGCCAGCAGCAGTCGCGGTGGGTTTGAAGATACGCAGTATTTT.